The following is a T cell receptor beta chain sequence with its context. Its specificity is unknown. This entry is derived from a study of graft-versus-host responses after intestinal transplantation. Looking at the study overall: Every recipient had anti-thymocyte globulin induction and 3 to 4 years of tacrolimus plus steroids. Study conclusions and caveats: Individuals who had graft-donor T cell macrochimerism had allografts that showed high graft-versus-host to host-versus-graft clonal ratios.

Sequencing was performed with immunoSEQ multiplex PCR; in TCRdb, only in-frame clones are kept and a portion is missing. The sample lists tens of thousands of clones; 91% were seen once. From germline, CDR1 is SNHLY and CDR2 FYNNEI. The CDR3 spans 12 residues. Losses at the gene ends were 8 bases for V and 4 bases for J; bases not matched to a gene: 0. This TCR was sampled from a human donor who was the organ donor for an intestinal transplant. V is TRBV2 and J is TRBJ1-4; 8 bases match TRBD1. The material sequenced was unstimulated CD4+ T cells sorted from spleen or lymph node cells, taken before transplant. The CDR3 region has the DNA TGTGCCAGCGGACAGGGTAATGAAAAACTGTTTTTT. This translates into CASGQGNEKLFF.